This T cell receptor beta chain was captured by sequencing in a study of T-cell reconstitution after alpha-beta-depleted transplantation in children. Trimming took off 9 bases at V and 1 base at J, with 15 bases between the two ends. From germline, CDR1 is ENHRY and CDR2 SYGVKD. The CDR3 loop spans 14 amino acids. Unique molecular identifiers were incorporated when the TCRbeta library was constructed. Via MiXCR, TCRdb re-called the PCR reads, giving one row per CDR3 protein. The sample contains 200,000 to 250,000 distinct CDR3 sequences, about 9.2% of which appear only once. This clonotype came up a few times.

The clonotype originates from a human donor who donated a stem cell graft to a child with acute lymphoblastic leukemia. The V gene is TRBV10-3, the J gene TRBJ1-1; D gene uncertain. The sample in question was PBMCs from the stem cell graft donor, obtained from the stem cell graft. CDR3 region: CAISNTGKNTEAFF. The CDR3 DNA is TGTGCCATTTCAAATACGGGGAAGAACACTGAAGCTTTCTTT.